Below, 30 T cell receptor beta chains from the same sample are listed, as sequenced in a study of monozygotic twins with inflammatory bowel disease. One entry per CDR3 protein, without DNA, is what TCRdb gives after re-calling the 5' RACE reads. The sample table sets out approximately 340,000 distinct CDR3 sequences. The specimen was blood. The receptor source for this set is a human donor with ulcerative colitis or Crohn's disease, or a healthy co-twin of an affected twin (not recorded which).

CDR3 in amino acids: CAGQGDYGYTF. The gene calls are TRBV30 and TRBJ1-2; TCRdb gives TRBD1 as the D gene, but with no DNA this cannot be confirmed. Germline V lookup: CDR1 GTSNPN, CDR2 SVGIG (reference sequence). This CDR3 region has 11 residues.

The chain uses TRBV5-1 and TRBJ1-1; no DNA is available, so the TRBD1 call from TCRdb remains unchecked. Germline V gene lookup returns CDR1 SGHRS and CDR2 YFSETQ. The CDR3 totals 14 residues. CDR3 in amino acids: CASSADRGNTEAFF.

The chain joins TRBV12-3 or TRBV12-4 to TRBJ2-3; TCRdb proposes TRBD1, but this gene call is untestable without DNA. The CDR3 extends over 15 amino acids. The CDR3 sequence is CASRRRGVSTDTQYF.

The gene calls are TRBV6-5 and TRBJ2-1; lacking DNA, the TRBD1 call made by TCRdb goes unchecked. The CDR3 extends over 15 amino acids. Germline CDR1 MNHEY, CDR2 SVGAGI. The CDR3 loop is CASSSDRGHYNEQFF.

CDR3 sequence reads: CASSLSPGFTDTQYF. The chain recombines TRBV11-2 with TRBJ2-3. Germline V gene lookup returns CDR1 SGHAT and CDR2 FQNNGV. This CDR3 comprises 15 residues.

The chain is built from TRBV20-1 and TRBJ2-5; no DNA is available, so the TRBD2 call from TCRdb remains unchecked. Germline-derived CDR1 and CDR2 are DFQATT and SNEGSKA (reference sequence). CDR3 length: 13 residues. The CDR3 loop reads CSAARGGDGTQYF.

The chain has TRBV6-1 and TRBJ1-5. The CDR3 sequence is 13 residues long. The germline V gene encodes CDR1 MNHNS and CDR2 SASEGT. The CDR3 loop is CASNQYSNQPQHF.

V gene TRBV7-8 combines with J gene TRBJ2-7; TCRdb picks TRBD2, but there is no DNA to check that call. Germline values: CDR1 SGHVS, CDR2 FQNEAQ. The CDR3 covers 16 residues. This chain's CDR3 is CASSPLRASVTYEQYF.

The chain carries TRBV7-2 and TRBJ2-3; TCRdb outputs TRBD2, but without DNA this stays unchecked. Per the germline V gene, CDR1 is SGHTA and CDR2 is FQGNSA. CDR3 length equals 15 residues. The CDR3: CASSTVAGSADTQYF.

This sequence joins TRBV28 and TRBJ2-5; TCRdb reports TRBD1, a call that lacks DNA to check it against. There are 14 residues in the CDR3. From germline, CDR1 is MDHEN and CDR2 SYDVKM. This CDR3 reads CASRRGGTLETQYF.

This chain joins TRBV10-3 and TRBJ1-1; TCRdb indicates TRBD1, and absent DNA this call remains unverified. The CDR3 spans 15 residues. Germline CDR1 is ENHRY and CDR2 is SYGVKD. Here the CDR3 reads CAIQPDRGKGTEAFF.

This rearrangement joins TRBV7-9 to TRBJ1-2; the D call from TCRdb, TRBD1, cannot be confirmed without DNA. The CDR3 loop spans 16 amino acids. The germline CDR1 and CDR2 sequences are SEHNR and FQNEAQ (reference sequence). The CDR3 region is CASSSRGVLVDYGYTF.

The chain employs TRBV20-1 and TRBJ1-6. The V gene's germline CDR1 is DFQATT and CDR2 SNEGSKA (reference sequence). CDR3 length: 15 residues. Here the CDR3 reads CSARFGQPYNSPLHF.

Here the CDR3 reads CSAPPGGASGSTDTQYF. The J gene is TRBJ2-3, the V gene TRBV20-1; no DNA is available, so the TRBD2 call from TCRdb remains unchecked. Germline V gives CDR1 DFQATT, CDR2 SNEGSKA (reference sequence). CDR3 length: 17 residues.

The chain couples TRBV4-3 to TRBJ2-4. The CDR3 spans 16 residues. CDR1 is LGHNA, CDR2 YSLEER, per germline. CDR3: CASSQDFSLAKNIQYF.

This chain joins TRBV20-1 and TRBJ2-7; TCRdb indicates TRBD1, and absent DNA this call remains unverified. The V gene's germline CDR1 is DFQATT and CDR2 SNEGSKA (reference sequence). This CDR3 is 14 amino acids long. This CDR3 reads CSARDWAGTNEQYF.

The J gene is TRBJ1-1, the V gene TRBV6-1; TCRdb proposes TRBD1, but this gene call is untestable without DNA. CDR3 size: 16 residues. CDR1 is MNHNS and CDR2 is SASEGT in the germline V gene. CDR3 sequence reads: CASSPKMGQMNTEAFF.

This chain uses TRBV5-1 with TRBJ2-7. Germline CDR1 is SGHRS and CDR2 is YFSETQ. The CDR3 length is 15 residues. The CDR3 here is CASSPYGVDSYEQYF.

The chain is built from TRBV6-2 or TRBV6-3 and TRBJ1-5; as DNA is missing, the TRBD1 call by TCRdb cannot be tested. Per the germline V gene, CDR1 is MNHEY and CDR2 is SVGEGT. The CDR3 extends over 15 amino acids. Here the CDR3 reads CASSLTQGSDQPQHF.

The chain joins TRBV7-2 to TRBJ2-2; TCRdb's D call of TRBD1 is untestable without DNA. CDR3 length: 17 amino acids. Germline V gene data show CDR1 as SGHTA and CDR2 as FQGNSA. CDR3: CASRERRGPSNTGELFF.

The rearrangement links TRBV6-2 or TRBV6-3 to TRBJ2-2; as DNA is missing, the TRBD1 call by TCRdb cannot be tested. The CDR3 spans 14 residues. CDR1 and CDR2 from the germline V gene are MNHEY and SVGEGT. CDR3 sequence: CASSRQVNTGELFF.

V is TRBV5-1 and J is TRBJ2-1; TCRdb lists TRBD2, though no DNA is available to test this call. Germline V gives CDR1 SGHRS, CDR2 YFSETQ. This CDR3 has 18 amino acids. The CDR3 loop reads CASSLVPSGSTRNSEQFF.

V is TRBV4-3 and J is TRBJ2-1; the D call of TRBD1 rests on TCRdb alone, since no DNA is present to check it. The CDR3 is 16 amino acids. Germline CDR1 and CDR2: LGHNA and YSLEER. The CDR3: CASSQDSGGSSNEQFF.

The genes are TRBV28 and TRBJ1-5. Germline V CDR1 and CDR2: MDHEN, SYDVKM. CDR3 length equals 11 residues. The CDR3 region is CASGVGQPQHF.

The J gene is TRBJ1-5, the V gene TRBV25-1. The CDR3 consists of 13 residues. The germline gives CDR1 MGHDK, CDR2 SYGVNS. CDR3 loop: CASGGGVGQPQHF.

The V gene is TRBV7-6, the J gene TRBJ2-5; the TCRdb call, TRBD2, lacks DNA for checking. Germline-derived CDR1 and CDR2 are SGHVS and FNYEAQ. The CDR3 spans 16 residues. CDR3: CASSPRPGAGGETQYF.

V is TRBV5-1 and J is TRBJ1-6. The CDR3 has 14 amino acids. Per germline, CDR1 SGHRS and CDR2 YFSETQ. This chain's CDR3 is CASSLGTEYSPLHF.

The CDR3: CASSGGRADEQFF. The chain is built from TRBV2 and TRBJ2-1; TCRdb designates TRBD2, a call that cannot be tested without DNA. CDR3 length: 13 amino acids. Looked up from germline, CDR1 is SNHLY and CDR2 is FYNNEI.

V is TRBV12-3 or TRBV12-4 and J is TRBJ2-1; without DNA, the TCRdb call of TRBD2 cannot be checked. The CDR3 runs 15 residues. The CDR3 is CASSLVTSGSNEQFF.

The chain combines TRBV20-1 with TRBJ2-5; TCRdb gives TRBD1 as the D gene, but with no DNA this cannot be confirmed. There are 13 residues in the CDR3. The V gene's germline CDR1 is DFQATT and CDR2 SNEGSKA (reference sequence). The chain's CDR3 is CVLQRQAGETQYF.